These 4 T cell receptor beta chains share one sample of origin, sequenced in a study of shared clonotypes between healthy human individuals. Produced via immunoSEQ multiplex PCR; TCRdb's table is partial and in-frame only. The sample records roughly 1,500,000 clones, 98% being singletons. The specimen was naive CD4+ T cells sorted from blood. Subset meaning: CD45RA+ positively selected. The receptors shown here come from a man younger than 45 in good health.

This chain joins TRBV18 and TRBJ2-7; TRBD1 or TRBD2 may be the D gene (5 bases each). CDR1 is KGHSH and CDR2 is LQKENI in the germline V gene. Between the trimmed V and J ends, which lost 1 base and 4 bases, there was a span of 11 bases. The CDR3 extends over 14 amino acids. The CDR3 here is CASSPRGRIYEQYF. The CDR3 bases are TGTGCCAGCTCACCACGGGGACGGATTTACGAGCAGTACTTC. Filled out from reference TRBV18 and TRBJ2-7, the complete variable domain reads NAGVMQNPRHLVRRRGQEARLRCSPMKGHSHVYWYRQLPEEGLKFMVYLQKENIIDESGMPKERFSAEFPKEGPSILRIQQVVRGDSAAYFCASSPRGRIYEQYFGPGTRLTVT.

V usage is TRBV4-1 and J usage is TRBJ2-2, with 10 bases aligning to TRBD2. This CDR3 is 18 amino acids long. Germline loops: CDR1 MGHRA, CDR2 YSYEKL. Losses at the gene ends were 3 bases for V and 4 bases for J; bases not matched to a gene: 11. The CDR3 DNA follows: TGCGCCAGCAGCCAGACCTCCTCTAGCGGGAGTAGCACCGGGGAGCTGTTTTTT. It specifies CASSQTSSSGSSTGELFF.

V gene TRBV11-2 combines with J gene TRBJ2-7; D ambiguous. Per the germline V gene, CDR1 is SGHAT and CDR2 is FQNNGV. V lost 2 bases and J 6 bases, leaving 11 bases between the germline ends. This CDR3 has 13 residues. The CDR3 DNA reads TGTGCCAGCAGCTTACTAGGAGAAGGCGAGCAGTACTTC. It encodes CASSLLGEGEQYF.

V usage is TRBV27 and J usage is TRBJ1-2; 9 bases fit TRBD1. Trimming at V came to 6 bases and at J to 5 bases, leaving 7 bases not matched to a gene. The CDR3 is 14 residues long. CDR1 is MNHEY and CDR2 is SMNVEV in the germline V gene (reference sequence). The CDR3 loop is CASSPGTGSYGYTF. The CDR3 DNA is TGTGCCAGCAGCCCCGGGACAGGGAGTTATGGCTACACCTTC.